Below, one TCR beta chain is given with its context. The antigen remains unidentified. The PCR ran on 60 Vbeta and 13 Jbeta primers. Source study methods: A later analysis tallied approximately 87 million unique TCR beta chains, around 11 million of them shared. The table came from immunoSEQ multiplex PCR; TCRdb's copy has only in-frame clones and leaves some out. That table furnishes V, J and clone size, whereas the DNA furnished D and trimming. The table has about 37,000 clones, over 70% seen once. These data come from a study of cytomegalovirus exposure and HLA in healthy donors. Whole-study findings and limits: V- and J-gene trimming of TCR beta was linked (in a later analysis) to a missense DCLRE1C variant.

Germline loops: CDR1 MDHEN, CDR2 SYDVKM. Losses at the gene ends were 5 bases for V and 9 bases for J; bases not matched to a gene: 15. CDR3 length: 16 amino acids. The origin of this receptor is a man aged 25-40 years in good health and CMV-seronegative. The specimen sequenced was PBMCs. V is TRBV28 and J is TRBJ2-1; 8 bases agree with TRBD2. CDR3 in amino acids: CASSVPLAGTTGEQFF. CDR3 sequence (DNA): TGTGCCAGCAGTGTGCCTCTAGCGGGTACTACGGGTGAGCAGTTCTTC.